A selection of T cell receptor beta chains follows, all from one sample in a study of T cells expressing NK-cell markers. TCRdb reworked the 5' RACE reads into one entry per CDR3 protein, no DNA. This table lists a few hundred thousand distinct CDR3 sequences. Source material: blood T cells: a sorted CD56 or NKG2C T cell subset, CD4+ or CD8+ T cells, or bulk PBMC T cells (not recorded which). Source of these receptors: a man aged 18 to 35 in good health. Each CDR3 is given with its conserved first and last residue.

j_call v_call cdr3_length cdr3_aa
TRBJ1-6 TRBV9 15 CASSAADRSNSPLHF
TRBJ2-1 TRBV11-2 19 CASSLRTSDPRVGYNEQFF
TRBJ2-2 TRBV18 16 CASSPFEGRDTGELFF
TRBJ2-7 TRBV27 13 CASSGLAGVVQYF
TRBJ2-5 TRBV20-1 15 CSAYRTSGIQETQYF
TRBJ2-7 TRBV20-1 18 CSARDRGGRAVPPYEQYF
TRBJ1-1 TRBV20-1 13 CSARYSMNTEAFF
TRBJ2-1 TRBV6-1 13 CASSEASRSSLFF
TRBJ2-3 TRBV10-3 17 CAITGDRGSNSTDTQYF
TRBJ2-1 TRBV7-9 14 CASTEPRRGDEQFF
TRBJ2-3 TRBV28 11 CASSLGQVQYF
TRBJ1-4 TRBV6-5 12 CASSPRTGRLFF
TRBJ1-4 TRBV5-1 16 CASSSIPTQGGEKLFF
TRBJ2-3 TRBV5-6 16 CASSPEREASTDTQYF
TRBJ2-3 TRBV7-8 16 CASSRTRGASPDTQYF
TRBJ2-6 TRBV7-8 15 CASSLLRVGANVLTF
TRBJ1-5 TRBV5-1 16 CASSQGARGPDQPQHF
TRBJ2-3 TRBV12-3/TRBV12-4 17 CASSRELTGSSTDTQYF
TRBJ2-7 TRBV12-3/TRBV12-4 12 CASSPGFNEQYF
TRBJ2-5 TRBV20-1 13 CSARQGIGETQYF
TRBJ1-1 TRBV15 15 CATSRAGTASYGAFF
TRBJ2-1 TRBV4-3 14 CASSPEENSNPQFF
TRBJ2-1 TRBV15 11 CATSREDEQFF
TRBJ2-5 TRBV3-1 17 CASSPPPERRRGETQYF
TRBJ2-1 TRBV27 15 CASSFRTGAMNEQFF
TRBJ1-6 TRBV6-1 16 CASSRTLLRASSPLHF
TRBJ2-5 TRBV12-3/TRBV12-4 15 CASSYTTGVQETQYF
TRBJ2-7 TRBV2 14 CASSKKQGIGEQYF
TRBJ2-3 TRBV29-1 14 CSILVGVGTDTQYF
TRBJ2-3 TRBV7-9 16 CASSLFGAGGADTQYF
TRBJ2-1 TRBV6-2/TRBV6-3 19 CASSYEEARETRIYNEQFF
TRBJ2-5 TRBV29-1 14 CSVGRVIGRETQYF
TRBJ2-5 TRBV7-8 13 CASSRLAAKTQYF
TRBJ2-7 TRBV12-3/TRBV12-4 17 CASSLSLGGRSSYEQYF
TRBJ2-1 TRBV20-1 14 CSAKSGRVYNEQFF
TRBJ2-3 TRBV28 12 CASSLTTDTQYF
TRBJ1-2 TRBV18 15 CASSLYPGGDYGYTF
TRBJ2-3 TRBV28 16 CASRGPGTGETDTQYF
TRBJ1-6 TRBV12-3/TRBV12-4 14 CASSLHGLGSPLHF
TRBJ2-5 TRBV20-1 13 CSAEGPGEETQYF
TRBJ1-2 TRBV20-1 13 CSATRRDNYGYTF
TRBJ2-1 TRBV20-1 13 CSATVGGALGQFF
TRBJ2-1 TRBV29-1 12 CSVRREGREQFF
TRBJ2-1 TRBV7-3 18 CASSLTGLGGGRVGEQFF
TRBJ1-4 TRBV12-3/TRBV12-4 14 CASSGTGGGEKLFF
TRBJ1-6 TRBV7-2 15 CASSPSRDSNSPLHF
TRBJ2-1 TRBV5-1 12 CASSQPVGEQFF
TRBJ2-1 TRBV10-2 14 CASSNLGTHNEQFF
TRBJ2-2 TRBV24-1 17 CATRSRVGLSKSGELFF
TRBJ2-5 TRBV4-3 14 CASSQENRRETQYF
TRBJ2-7 TRBV6-1 13 CASTRPGTYEQYF
TRBJ2-7 TRBV5-5 14 CASRTGGPDYEQYF
TRBJ2-7 TRBV5-1 14 CASSGQGGIYEQYF